The rows below give T cell receptor beta chains drawn from one sample of a study of shared clonotypes between healthy human individuals. Data came from immunoSEQ multiplex PCR; TCRdb stores just in-frame clones and leaves some out. The table records some 2,500,000 clones, roughly 93% of them present only once. The sample comprised naive CD4+ T cells from PBMCs. Receptor source: a man younger than 35 in good health. Some clones in this sample may be carry-over from other donors' samples. Each CDR3 is given with its conserved first and last residue. The D gene is left open where the match is weak. Some rows mark clone size as missing; the rest say once, few, many or name a class of expanded clone.

J	D	V	size	DNA	CDR3
TRBJ2-7	TRBD1	TRBV28	-	TGTGCCAGCAGTATTTGGAGACAGGGGTCACGAGACGAGCAGTACTTC	CASSIWRQGSRDEQYF
TRBJ2-1	TRBD1	TRBV9	-	TGTGCCAGCAGCCGCGCCGGGACAGATTACAATGAGCAGTTCTTC	CASSRAGTDYNEQFF
TRBJ2-7	TRBD2	TRBV7-9	-	TGTGCCAGCGGGAGGGCCTACGAGCAGTACTTC	CASGRAYEQYF
TRBJ2-3	TRBD2	TRBV28	-	TGTGCCAGCAACACAATCGGACTAGCGGGAGGGCCGTCCGGCACAGATACGCAGTATTTT	CASNTIGLAGGPSGTDTQYF
TRBJ1-3	-	TRBV7-3	-	TGTGCCAGCAGCTTAAGGGCAGGGGAGAGAGGAAACACCATATATTTT	CASSLRAGERGNTIYF
TRBJ2-1	TRBD2	TRBV7-2	-	TGTGCCAGCAGCCCAGATTTCCTTAGCGGGAGTTGGGGGCAGTTCTTC	CASSPDFLSGSWGQFF
TRBJ2-1	TRBD2	TRBV5-1	-	TGCGCCAGCAGCTTGGCCGGGGCTAGCGGGGACTACAATGAGCAGTTCTTC	CASSLAGASGDYNEQFF
TRBJ2-1	-	TRBV5-1	-	TGCGCCAGTTGGACTCCCCCACGAAGTGAGCAGTTCTTC	CASWTPPRSEQFF
TRBJ2-1	TRBD1	TRBV19	once	TGTGCCAGTAGTCCTCGACTCCGGGACAGGGGGAACAATGAGCAGTTCTTC	CASSPRLRDRGNNEQFF
TRBJ1-3	-	TRBV5-1	-	TGCGCCAGCAGCTTGGGGCTTAACTCTGGAAACACCATATATTTT	CASSLGLNSGNTIYF
TRBJ2-1	-	TRBV27	-	TGTGCCAGCACCAGACACAGTCGAGACTACAATGAGCAGTTCTTC	CASTRHSRDYNEQFF
TRBJ2-3	-	TRBV7-2	-	TGTGCCAGCAGCCTCGGCCCAGATACGCAGTATTTT	CASSLGPDTQYF
TRBJ2-1	TRBD2	TRBV5-1	-	TGCGCCAGCAGCCCGGGGGGACTCCGCGGGGAGCAGTTCTTC	CASSPGGLRGEQFF
TRBJ1-4	-	TRBV9	-	TGTGCCAGCAGCGAGCGATCGAATCGCAAGGCGAAACTGTTTTTT	CASSERSNRKAKLFF
TRBJ1-1	-	TRBV28	few	TGTGCCAGCAGTTTGAGGCCGAACACTGAAGCTTTCTTT	CASSLRPNTEAFF
TRBJ2-7	TRBD2	TRBV28	-	TGTGCCAGCAGTTCACCTACCGGGGGGACTCGGGAGCAGTACTTC	CASSSPTGGTREQYF
TRBJ2-5	-	TRBV28	-	TGTGCCAGCATTCAAGGGGGGTTCGAGACCCAGTACTTC	CASIQGGFETQYF
TRBJ1-5	-	TRBV21-1	-	TGTGCCAGCAGCATCAGGGGTGCTGTCCCCCAGCATTTT	CASSIRGAVPQHF
TRBJ2-6	TRBD1	TRBV27	-	TGTGCCAGCAGTTTCCGAGTGACAGGGGACACCGAGAGCTCTGGGGCCAACGTCCTGACTTTC	CASSFRVTGDTESSGANVLTF
TRBJ2-1	TRBD2	TRBV29-1	-	TGCAGCGTTGTGGCTGTTAGGGGCGTAGCGGGAACCTACAATGAGCAGTTCTTC	CSVVAVRGVAGTYNEQFF
TRBJ1-2	-	TRBV2	-	TGTGCCAGCAGTATAATCAACTATGGCTACACCTTC	CASSIINYGYTF
TRBJ2-1	-	TRBV7-9	-	TGTGCCAGCAGCCCCAGAGCAGCGGGTGCGAGTAATGAGCAGTTCTTC	CASSPRAAGASNEQFF
TRBJ2-1	TRBD1	TRBV18	-	TGTGCCAGTCAGGGACAGTCGGGATATGAGCAGTTCTTC	CASQGQSGYEQFF
TRBJ2-1	-	TRBV7-3	-	TGTGCCAGCAGCCCGTCGCGGGACCAACCCAATGAGCAGTTCTTC	CASSPSRDQPNEQFF
TRBJ1-1	TRBD1	TRBV28	-	TGTGCCAGCAGTGTAGGGACAGCGAGGACTGAAGCTTTCTTT	CASSVGTARTEAFF
TRBJ1-1	-	TRBV9	-	TGTGCCAGCAGCCCGACATCAATAATGGGGGAAGACACTGAAGCTTTCTTT	CASSPTSIMGEDTEAFF
TRBJ2-1	-	TRBV19	-	TGTGCCAGTAGTATAAAGCGTCCCCCCGATGAGCAGTTCTTC	CASSIKRPPDEQFF
TRBJ2-1	-	TRBV11-3	once	TGTGCCAGCAGCGGAGGAGCTAGCAGATACAATGAGCAGTTCTTC	CASSGGASRYNEQFF
TRBJ2-5	-	TRBV5-1	-	TGCGCCAGCAGCTCCGGGGACGCAGAGACCCAGTACTTC	CASSSGDAETQYF
TRBJ2-5	TRBD2	TRBV5-1	-	TGCGCCAGCAAGCGGGAGCTGGAGACCCAGTACTTC	CASKRELETQYF